The clone carrying this T cell receptor beta chain has a count of ten or more. Its antigen is not identified. The data originate from a study of T cell repertoires in cytomegalovirus infection. Study-wide context: Recently identified HLA-C-restricted CMV epitopes were used, and well-studied HLA-B-restricted CMV epitopes were used as well. Based on public TCR beta signatures, there were indications of CMV infection and of a matching HLA type. Study-wide points: Cumulative public TCR beta family frequency identified CMV carriers with the relevant HLA. CMV-specific TCR beta clonotypes restricted by HLA-C were the ones dominating the ex vivo response.

TCRdb reanalysed the reads using MiXCR and keeps one entry per CDR3 protein. This table holds approximately 470,000 distinct CDR3 sequences, about 44% found once. From germline, CDR1 is SGHTA and CDR2 FQGNSA. The CDR3 is 16 amino acids. J was trimmed by 6 bases and V by 2 bases; bases with no gene match: 8. This sequence joins TRBV7-2 and TRBJ2-7; TRBD1 matches at 12 bases. Sample: cultured PBMCs, taken from culture after CMV antigen stimulation. The origin of this receptor is a human donor in good health (CMV status not recorded). Some clones in this sample may be carry-over from other donors' samples. CDR3 amino acids: CASSLSQGQGASEQYF. The CDR3 DNA is TGTGCCAGCAGCTTAAGTCAGGGACAGGGGGCTAGCGAGCAGTACTTC.